Listed here are 32 T cell receptor beta chains from one sample, sequenced in a study of blood T cell repertoires in COVID-19. TCRdb's table, derived via immunoSEQ multiplex PCR, lists solely in-frame clones and lacks some. Of roughly 200,000 clones listed, about 88% are singletons. The sequenced sample was PBMCs or T cells enriched from blood (not recorded which). Source of these receptors: a woman aged 25 to 39 who had recovered from COVID-19.

CDR3 nucleotides: TGTGCCAGCAGCTTGAGGGGTCGGTATTCGCAACAGGGGGCGGATGGCTACACCTTC. Translated, it gives CASSLRGRYSQQGADGYTF. The V gene is TRBV5-6, the J gene TRBJ1-2, with 9 bases identical to TRBD1. The CDR3 runs 19 residues. CDR1 is SGHDT, CDR2 YYEEEE, per germline. With V trimmed by 1 base and J by 6 bases, 19 bases remained unmatched.

Many counts were recorded for this clone. The V and J genes are TRBV5-1 and TRBJ1-2; 7 bases are shared with TRBD1. Germline CDR1 reads SGHRS; CDR2 reads YFSETQ. Trimming at V came to 0 bases and at J to 2 bases, leaving 1 base not matched to a gene. This CDR3 comprises 14 residues. CDR3 DNA: TGCGCCAGCAGCTTGGGGGGACAGAACTATGGCTACACCTTC. It codes for CASSLGGQNYGYTF.

The V call is TRBV7-9, the J call TRBJ2-3; TRBD2 aligns across 12 bases. Germline loops: CDR1 SEHNR, CDR2 FQNEAQ (reference sequence). J gave up 5 bases and V 6 bases, and 15 bases lay outside the gene matches. This CDR3 contains 18 residues. This CDR3 reads CASRNRLAGARREDTQYF. DNA for the CDR3: TGTGCCAGCAGAAACCGACTAGCGGGGGCTCGACGTGAAGATACGCAGTATTTT.

In this sample, this clone turned up once. The genes are TRBV6-5 and TRBJ1-2, with 10 bases matching TRBD1. Germline-derived CDR1 and CDR2 are MNHEY and SVGAGI. J gave up 8 bases and V 1 base, and 7 bases lay outside the gene matches. This CDR3 region has 15 residues. CDR3 in DNA: TGTGCCAGCAGTTACTTAAACCGGGACAGGGGCGGCTACACCTTC. Translated, it gives CASSYLNRDRGGYTF.

This sequence joins TRBV7-9 and TRBJ2-5, with a weak D call TRBD1 (6 bases). The germline V gene encodes CDR1 SEHNR and CDR2 FQNEAQ (reference sequence). This CDR3 has 15 amino acids. Trimming shortened V by 3 bases and J by 4 bases, and 15 bases separated the two germline ends. CDR3 nucleotide sequence: TGTGCCAGCAGCTTCCGGGACAACATAGGAGAGACCCAGTACTTC. It codes for CASSFRDNIGETQYF.

The chain carries TRBV19 and TRBJ1-5, with D perhaps TRBD1 (6 bases). Trimming removed 4 bases at V and 3 bases at J, with 19 bases between. Germline assignment: CDR1 LNHDA and CDR2 SQIVND (reference sequence). CDR3 length: 17 amino acids. The CDR3, as DNA: TGTGCCAGTAGTAAAAGCGGGGGGGGCGGGATCAATCAGCCCCAGCATTTT. Its protein product is CASSKSGGGGINQPQHF.

V usage is TRBV14 and J usage is TRBJ2-4, with D perhaps TRBD2 (6 bases). This CDR3 spans 16 amino acids. Germline V gene sequence: CDR1 SGHDN, CDR2 FVKESK. With 2 bases removed from V and 0 bases from J, the gap between germline ends came to 11 bases. The CDR3, as DNA: TGTGCCAGCAGCCAAACGGGGGTTAGAGCCAAAAACATTCAGTACTTC. Its translation: CASSQTGVRAKNIQYF.

In its sample, this clone was seen a few times. The V and J genes are TRBV18 and TRBJ2-2, with D possibly being TRBD1 (5 bases). Trimming took off 1 base at V and 0 bases at J, with 6 bases between the two ends. The CDR3 extends over 15 amino acids. Germline-derived CDR1 and CDR2 are KGHSH and LQKENI. The DNA for the CDR3 is TGTGCCAGCTCACCACAGGGGACGAACACCGGGGAGCTGTTTTTT. Translation gives CASSPQGTNTGELFF.

This chain links TRBV15 with TRBJ1-1; tentatively, D is TRBD1 (5 bases). CDR1 is LNHNV and CDR2 is YYDKDF in the germline V gene (reference sequence). The CDR3 spans 19 residues. V was cut by 0 bases and J by 0 bases, with 20 bases left in between. CDR3 coding DNA: TGTGCCACCAGCAGAGATAAGGGCGCCTCAGGGTTCTTGAACACTGAAGCTTTCTTT. This translates into CATSRDKGASGFLNTEAFF.

V is TRBV19 and J is TRBJ2-3, with D tentatively TRBD1 (6 bases). Germline CDR1 and CDR2: LNHDA and SQIVND (reference sequence). The CDR3 has 14 amino acids. V was cut by 7 bases and J by 3 bases, with 14 bases left in between. CDR3 region: CASNDRMDTDTQYF. CDR3 nucleotides: TGTGCCAGTAACGACAGGATGGATACAGATACGCAGTATTTT.

CDR3 coding DNA: TGTGCCAGCAGTTACTTAAGGAGCTCCTACGAGCAGTACTTC. Protein product: CASSYLRSSYEQYF. The gene calls are TRBV6-5 and TRBJ2-7, with D unclear. Germline V CDR1 and CDR2: MNHEY, SVGAGI. Trimming removed 1 base at V and 0 bases at J, with 7 bases between. There are 14 residues in the CDR3.

This clone came up once. V and J are TRBV11-2 and TRBJ2-1; 7 bases align to TRBD1. V lost 3 bases, J lost 6 bases, and 2 bases stayed unmatched. Germline V lookup: CDR1 SGHAT, CDR2 FQNNGV. This CDR3 is 13 amino acids long. The CDR3 protein is CASSLDRSNEQFF. The CDR3, as DNA: TGTGCCAGCAGCTTGGACAGGTCCAATGAGCAGTTCTTC.

The rearrangement uses TRBV4-1 and TRBJ1-4; no clear D gene. The CDR3 loop spans 15 amino acids. V lost 3 bases and J lost 8, with 16 bases in between. Germline assignment: CDR1 MGHRA and CDR2 YSYEKL. This chain's CDR3 is CASSHLRQIREKLFF. CDR3 nucleotides: TGCGCCAGCAGCCATCTGAGGCAGATCCGGGAAAAACTGTTTTTT.

The chain carries TRBV4-1 and TRBJ2-3; possible D gene TRBD2, 5 bases. V dropped 0 bases and J dropped 5 bases, with 12 bases sitting between them. The CDR3 is 15 amino acids. From germline, CDR1 is MGHRA and CDR2 YSYEKL. Here the CDR3 DNA reads TGCGCCAGCAGCCAAGATCCGATTGGAGGAGATACGCAGTATTTT. Protein: CASSQDPIGGDTQYF.

The chain uses TRBV6-5 and TRBJ1-5; D may be TRBD1 (6 bases). The CDR3 length is 14 residues. The ends were cut back, 6 bases at V and 7 bases at J, with 16 bases in the middle. CDR1 and CDR2 from the germline V gene are MNHEY and SVGAGI. CDR3 DNA sequence: TGTGCCAGCAGCGTAGAAAGGGGGATACAGCCCCAGCATTTT. Protein sequence: CASSVERGIQPQHF.

The chain joins TRBV5-6 to TRBJ2-5; 8 positions match TRBD2. Losses at the gene ends were 0 bases for V and 1 base for J; bases not matched to a gene: 2. CDR3 length: 15 residues. The germline gives CDR1 SGHDT, CDR2 YYEEEE. The CDR3 region is CASSLVTSVQETQYF. The CDR3 bases are TGTGCCAGCAGCTTGGTGACTAGCGTCCAAGAGACCCAGTACTTC.

The genes are TRBV12-3 or TRBV12-4 and TRBJ1-1; D not certain. Trimming took 3 bases from V and 10 from J, leaving 12 bases between them. The CDR3 length is 12 residues. CDR3 loop: CASSFEGVVAFF. As DNA, the CDR3 is TGTGCCAGCAGTTTTGAAGGAGTGGTAGCTTTCTTT.

The chain combines TRBV7-3 with TRBJ2-5; perhaps TRBD2 as D (6 bases). CDR3 size: 15 residues. The V end was cut by 1 base, the J end by 2 bases, with 11 bases between. Germline V gene lookup returns CDR1 SGHTA and CDR2 FQGTGA. CDR3 sequence (DNA): TGTGCCAGCAGCTTAAAACGGGGGAGACAAGAGACCCAGTACTTC. It codes for CASSLKRGRQETQYF.

The rearrangement uses TRBV11-1 and TRBJ2-2; 12 nucleotides match TRBD2. The CDR3 is made up of 16 amino acids. Per germline, CDR1 SGHAT and CDR2 FQDESV (reference sequence). J gave up 7 bases and V 5 bases, and 8 bases lay outside the gene matches. In DNA form, the CDR3 reads TGTGCCAGCAGCCTAACTAGCGGGGGGCCCGGCGGGGAGCTGTTTTTT. As protein: CASSLTSGGPGGELFF.

This clone has just one count. V gene TRBV6-5 combines with J gene TRBJ2-7, with a tentative D call TRBD1 (5 bases). This CDR3 spans 14 amino acids. In germline, CDR1 is MNHEY, CDR2 SVGAGI. V lost 6 bases and J lost 4, with 16 bases in between. The CDR3 DNA reads as TGTGCCAGCAGACCCGACAGAGTAGGTTACGAGCAGTACTTC. This gives the protein CASRPDRVGYEQYF.

With respect to this clone: An end of the junction does not agree with germline; a read error may underlie this. This chain joins TRBV18 and TRBJ2-7; a possible D gene is TRBD1 (5 bases). This CDR3 is 13 amino acids long. Germline V CDR1 and CDR2: KGHSH, LQKENI. CDR3 coding DNA: TGTGCCAGCTCACCAGCAGGGCCCTATGAGCAGTACTTC. It specifies CASSPAGPYEQYF.

This rearrangement joins TRBV5-4 to TRBJ2-1; 9 nucleotides agree with TRBD1. The V and J ends lost 10 bases and 6 bases, in that order; junction bases with no gene match: 8. The CDR3 contains 13 residues. Germline V gene data show CDR1 as SGHNT and CDR2 as YYREEE (reference sequence). The CDR3 loop is CAGGTGLGNEQFF. CDR3 sequence (DNA): TGTGCCGGGGGGACAGGGTTGGGCAATGAGCAGTTCTTC.

The chain has TRBV7-9 and TRBJ1-2; 7 bases agree with TRBD1. CDR3 length: 14 amino acids. V dropped 5 bases and J dropped 5; count of bases not matched to a gene: 8. Germline V lookup: CDR1 SEHNR, CDR2 FQNEAQ (reference sequence). This chain's CDR3 is CASSPSPGQYGYTF. CDR3 nucleotides: TGTGCCAGCAGCCCATCCCCGGGACAGTATGGCTACACCTTC.

The chain employs TRBV4-1 and TRBJ2-5, with 13 bases that match TRBD2. CDR3 length: 18 amino acids. Trimming cost V 1 base and J 1 base; bases outside gene matches: 6. The germline V gene encodes CDR1 MGHRA and CDR2 YSYEKL. Here the CDR3 reads CASSQVTSGGALQETQYF. In DNA form, the CDR3 reads TGCGCCAGCAGCCAAGTAACTAGCGGGGGGGCACTCCAAGAGACCCAGTACTTC.

The chain recombines TRBV19 with TRBJ1-1, with 8 bases that match TRBD1. Germline lookup yields CDR1 LNHDA and CDR2 SQIVND (reference sequence). CDR3 length equals 19 residues. V was clipped by 7 bases and J by 1 base; unmatched bases: 20. This CDR3 is CASTYGRGQVEKGNTEAFF. In DNA, the CDR3 is TGTGCCAGTACGTACGGTAGGGGACAGGTTGAGAAGGGGAACACTGAAGCTTTCTTT.

On this clone itself: Other DNA sequences in this specimen translate into the identical CDR3. V and J are TRBV9 and TRBJ2-3; 7 nucleotides align to TRBD2. With 0 bases clipped from V and 1 base from J, the junction kept 5 bases outside the gene matches. Looked up from germline, CDR1 is SGDLS and CDR2 is YYNGEE. CDR3 length equals 16 residues. In nucleotides, the CDR3 is TGTGCCAGCAGCGTAGCGGGTCTAGCGGGCACAGATACGCAGTATTTT. Encoded protein: CASSVAGLAGTDTQYF.

The table lists this clone with a count of one. The V call is TRBV19, the J call TRBJ1-1; 8 bases match TRBD1. Per the germline V gene, CDR1 is LNHDA and CDR2 is SQIVND (reference sequence). This CDR3 comprises 14 residues. V trimming: 3 bases; J trimming: 5 bases; junction bases outside the gene matches: 5. The CDR3 DNA reads as TGTGCCAGTAGTATCACAGGGGGGTTTACTGAAGCTTTCTTT. This sequence encodes CASSITGGFTEAFF. The full variable domain, rest sourced from reference TRBV19 and TRBJ1-1, is DGGITQSPKYLFRKEGQNVTLSCEQNLNHDAMYWYRQDPGQGLRLIYYSQIVNDFQKGDIAEGYSVSREKKESFPLTVTSAQKNPTAFYLCASSITGGFTEAFFGQGTRLTVV.

In this sample, this clone is medium-sized (0.01 to 0.1%). This rearrangement joins TRBV27 to TRBJ1-3; D is unclear. The CDR3 totals 13 residues. Trimming removed 9 bases from V and 3 bases from J, with 12 bases in between. Germline V gene sequence: CDR1 MNHEY, CDR2 SMNVEV (reference sequence). The CDR3 sequence: CASKRTSGNTIYF. DNA of the CDR3: TGTGCCAGTAAGAGGACTAGTGGAAACACCATATATTTT.

J is TRBJ2-1 and V is TRBV5-4, with TRBD2 identical over 11 bases. Trimming took 9 bases from V and 4 from J; bases not matched to a gene: 6. CDR3 length: 14 residues. Germline-derived CDR1 and CDR2 are SGHNT and YYREEE (reference sequence). CDR3 sequence: CATHGTSGYNEQFF. The DNA for the CDR3 is TGTGCCACCCACGGGACTAGCGGATACAATGAGCAGTTCTTC. The whole variable domain, filled in from reference TRBV5-4 and TRBJ2-1, reads ETGVTQSPTHLIKTRGQQVTLRCSSQSGHNTVSWYQQALGQGPQFIFQYYREEENGRGNFPPRFSGLQFPNYSSELNVNALELDDSALYLCATHGTSGYNEQFFGPGTRLTVL.

The chain links TRBV7-3 to TRBJ1-3, with 7 nucleotides matching TRBD1. V trimming: 5 bases; J trimming: 4 bases; junction bases outside the gene matches: 8. This CDR3 is 15 amino acids long. Germline values: CDR1 SGHTA, CDR2 FQGTGA. The CDR3 DNA reads TGTGCCAGCAGCATCGCAGGGGGAAAGGGAAACACCATATATTTT. Protein: CASSIAGGKGNTIYF.

The rearrangement links TRBV4-3 to TRBJ1-2; D remains unclear. Deletions cut 0 bases from V and 8 bases from J, with 22 bases between. The CDR3 covers 17 residues. Germline assignment: CDR1 LGHNA and CDR2 YSLEER. CDR3 coding DNA: TGCGCCAGCAGCCAAGAAGGGCTTTCGGGTCTTTCGGGAGGCTACACCTTC. Translated, it gives CASSQEGLSGLSGGYTF.

The chain couples TRBV5-4 to TRBJ2-7; the D is unclear. Germline values: CDR1 SGHNT, CDR2 YYREEE (reference sequence). This CDR3 region has 15 residues. V lost 2 bases, J lost 0 bases, and 12 bases lay in between. CDR3 DNA: TGTGCCAGCAGCTTAGACTCTATGGGCTCCTACGAGCAGTACTTC. Its translation: CASSLDSMGSYEQYF.